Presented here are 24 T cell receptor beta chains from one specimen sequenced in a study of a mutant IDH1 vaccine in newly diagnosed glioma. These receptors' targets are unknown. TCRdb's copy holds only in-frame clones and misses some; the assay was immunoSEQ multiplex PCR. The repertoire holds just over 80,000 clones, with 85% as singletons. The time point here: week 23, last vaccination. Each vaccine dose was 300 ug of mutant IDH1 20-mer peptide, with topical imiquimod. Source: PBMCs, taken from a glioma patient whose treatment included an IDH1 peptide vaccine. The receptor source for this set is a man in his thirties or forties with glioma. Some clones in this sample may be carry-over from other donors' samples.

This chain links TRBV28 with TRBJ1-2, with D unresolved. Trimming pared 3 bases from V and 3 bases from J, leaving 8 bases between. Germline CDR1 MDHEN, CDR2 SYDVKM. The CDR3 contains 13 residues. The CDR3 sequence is CASSFAGDYGYTF. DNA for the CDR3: TGTGCCAGCAGTTTCGCCGGAGACTATGGCTACACCTTC.

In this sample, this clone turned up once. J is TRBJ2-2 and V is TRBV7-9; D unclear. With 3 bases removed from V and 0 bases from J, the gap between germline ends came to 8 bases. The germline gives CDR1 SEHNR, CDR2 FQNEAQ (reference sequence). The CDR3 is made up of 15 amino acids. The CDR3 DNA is TGTGCCAGCAGCTTTCCCACCTCGAACACCGGGGAGCTGTTTTTT. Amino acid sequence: CASSFPTSNTGELFF.

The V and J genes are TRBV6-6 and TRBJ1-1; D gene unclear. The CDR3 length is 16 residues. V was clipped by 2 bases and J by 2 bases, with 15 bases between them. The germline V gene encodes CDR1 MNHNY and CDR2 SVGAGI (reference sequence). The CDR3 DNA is TGTGCCAGCAGTTACGGGAAGGTATCAGGAAACACTGAAGCTTTCTTT. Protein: CASSYGKVSGNTEAFF.

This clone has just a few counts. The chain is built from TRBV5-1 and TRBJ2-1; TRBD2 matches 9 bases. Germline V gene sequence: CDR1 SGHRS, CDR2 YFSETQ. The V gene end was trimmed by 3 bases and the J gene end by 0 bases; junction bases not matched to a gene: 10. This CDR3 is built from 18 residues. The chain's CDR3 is CASSSYSGGLGSYNEQFF. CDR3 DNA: TGCGCCAGCAGCTCCTACAGCGGGGGGCTAGGCTCCTACAATGAGCAGTTCTTC. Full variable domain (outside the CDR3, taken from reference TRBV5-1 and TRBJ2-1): KAGVTQTPRYLIKTRGQQVTLSCSPISGHRSVSWYQQTPGQGLQFLFEYFSETQRNKGNFPGRFSGRQFSNSRSEMNVSTLELGDSALYLCASSSYSGGLGSYNEQFFGPGTRLTVL.

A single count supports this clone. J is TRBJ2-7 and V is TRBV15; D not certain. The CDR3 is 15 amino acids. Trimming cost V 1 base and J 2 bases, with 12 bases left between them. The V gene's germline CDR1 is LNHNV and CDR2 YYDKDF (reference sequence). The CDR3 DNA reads TGTGCCACCAGCAGAGGGGTCGAACCTACCTACGAGCAGTACTTC. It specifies CATSRGVEPTYEQYF.

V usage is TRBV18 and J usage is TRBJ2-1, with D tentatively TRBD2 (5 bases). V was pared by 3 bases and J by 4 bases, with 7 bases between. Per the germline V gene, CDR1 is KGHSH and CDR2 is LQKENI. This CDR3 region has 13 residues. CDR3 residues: CASSPEGYNEQFF. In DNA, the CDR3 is TGTGCCAGCTCACCCGAGGGATACAATGAGCAGTTCTTC.

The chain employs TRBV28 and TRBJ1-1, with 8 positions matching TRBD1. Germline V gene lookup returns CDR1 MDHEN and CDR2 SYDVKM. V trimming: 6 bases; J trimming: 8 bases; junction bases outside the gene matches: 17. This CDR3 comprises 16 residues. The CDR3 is CASRPDRASMDKEAFF. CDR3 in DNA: TGTGCCAGCAGACCGGACAGGGCTAGTATGGATAAAGAAGCTTTCTTT.

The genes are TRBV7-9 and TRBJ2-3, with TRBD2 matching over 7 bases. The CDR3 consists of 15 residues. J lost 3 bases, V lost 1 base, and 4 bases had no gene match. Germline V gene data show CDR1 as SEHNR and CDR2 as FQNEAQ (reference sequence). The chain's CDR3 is CASSLDGRGTDTQYF. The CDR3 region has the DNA TGTGCCAGCAGCTTAGACGGGCGGGGGACAGATACGCAGTATTTT.

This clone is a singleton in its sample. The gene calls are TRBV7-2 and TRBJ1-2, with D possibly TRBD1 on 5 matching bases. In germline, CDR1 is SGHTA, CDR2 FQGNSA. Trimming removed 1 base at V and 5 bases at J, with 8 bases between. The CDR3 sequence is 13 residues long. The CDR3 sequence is CASSLGSGYGYTF. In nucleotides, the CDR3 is TGTGCCAGCAGCTTAGGATCAGGGTATGGCTACACCTTC.

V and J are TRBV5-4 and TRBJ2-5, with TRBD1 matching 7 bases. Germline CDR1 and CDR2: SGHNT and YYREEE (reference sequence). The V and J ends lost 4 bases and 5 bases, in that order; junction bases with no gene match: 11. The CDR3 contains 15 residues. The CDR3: CASSPTLTGWETQYF. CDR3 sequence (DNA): TGTGCCAGCAGCCCGACCTTGACAGGGTGGGAGACCCAGTACTTC. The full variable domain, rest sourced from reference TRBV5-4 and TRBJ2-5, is ETGVTQSPTHLIKTRGQQVTLRCSSQSGHNTVSWYQQALGQGPQFIFQYYREEENGRGNFPPRFSGLQFPNYSSELNVNALELDDSALYLCASSPTLTGWETQYFGPGTRLLVL.

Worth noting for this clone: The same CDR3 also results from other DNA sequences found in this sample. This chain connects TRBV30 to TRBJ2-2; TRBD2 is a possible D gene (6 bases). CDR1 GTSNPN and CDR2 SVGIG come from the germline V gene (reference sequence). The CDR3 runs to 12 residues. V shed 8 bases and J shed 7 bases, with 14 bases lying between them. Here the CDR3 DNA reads TGTGCCGCGGGGCGGGGTTACGGGGAGCTGTTTTTT. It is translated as CAAGRGYGELFF.

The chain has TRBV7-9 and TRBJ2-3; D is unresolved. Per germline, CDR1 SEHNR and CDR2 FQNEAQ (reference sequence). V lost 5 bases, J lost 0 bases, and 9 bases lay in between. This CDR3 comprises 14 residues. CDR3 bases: TGTGCCAGCAGCAAGACGGTTAGCACAGATACGCAGTATTTT. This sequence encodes CASSKTVSTDTQYF.

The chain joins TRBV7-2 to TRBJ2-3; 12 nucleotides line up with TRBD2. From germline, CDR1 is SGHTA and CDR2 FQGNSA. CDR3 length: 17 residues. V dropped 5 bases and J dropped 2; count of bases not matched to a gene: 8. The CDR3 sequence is CASSQGLAGTVTDTQYF. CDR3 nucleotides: TGTGCCAGCAGCCAAGGACTAGCGGGGACTGTCACAGATACGCAGTATTTT.

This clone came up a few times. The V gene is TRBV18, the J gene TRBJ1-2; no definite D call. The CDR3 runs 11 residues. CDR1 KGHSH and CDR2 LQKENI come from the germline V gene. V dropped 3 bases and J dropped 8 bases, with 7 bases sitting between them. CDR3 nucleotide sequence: TGTGCCAGCTCACCGGAAACGGGCTACACCTTC. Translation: CASSPETGYTF.

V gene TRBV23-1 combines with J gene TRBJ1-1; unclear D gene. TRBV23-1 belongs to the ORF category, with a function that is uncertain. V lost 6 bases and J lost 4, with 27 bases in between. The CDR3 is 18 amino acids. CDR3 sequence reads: CASSRVGDRKGCGTEAFF. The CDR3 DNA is TGCGCCAGCAGCCGCGTCGGGGATCGAAAAGGTTGCGGCACTGAAGCTTTCTTT.

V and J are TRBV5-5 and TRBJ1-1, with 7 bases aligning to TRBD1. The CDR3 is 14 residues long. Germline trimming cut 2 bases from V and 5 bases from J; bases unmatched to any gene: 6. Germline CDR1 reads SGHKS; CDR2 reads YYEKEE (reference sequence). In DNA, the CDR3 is TGTGCCAGCAGCTTTACAGGGGCGGGAACTGAAGCTTTCTTT. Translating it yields CASSFTGAGTEAFF.

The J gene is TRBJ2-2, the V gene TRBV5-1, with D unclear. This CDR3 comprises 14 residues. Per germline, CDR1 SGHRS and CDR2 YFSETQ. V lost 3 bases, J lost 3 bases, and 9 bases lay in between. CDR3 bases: TGCGCCAGCAGCTCGGACGGAGACACCGGGGAGCTGTTTTTT. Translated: CASSSDGDTGELFF.

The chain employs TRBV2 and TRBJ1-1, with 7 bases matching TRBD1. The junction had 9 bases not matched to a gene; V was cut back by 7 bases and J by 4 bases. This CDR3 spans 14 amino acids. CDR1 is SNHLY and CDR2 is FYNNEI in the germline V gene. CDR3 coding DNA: TGTGCCAGCACAGACAGGGATAAAAGCACTGAAGCTTTCTTT. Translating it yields CASTDRDKSTEAFF.

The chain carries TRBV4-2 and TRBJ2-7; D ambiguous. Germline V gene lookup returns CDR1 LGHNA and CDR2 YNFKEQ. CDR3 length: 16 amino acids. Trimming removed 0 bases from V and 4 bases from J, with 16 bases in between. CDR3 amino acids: CASSQEGIGSSYEQYF. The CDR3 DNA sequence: TGTGCCAGCAGCCAAGAGGGGATTGGATCCTCTTACGAGCAGTACTTC.

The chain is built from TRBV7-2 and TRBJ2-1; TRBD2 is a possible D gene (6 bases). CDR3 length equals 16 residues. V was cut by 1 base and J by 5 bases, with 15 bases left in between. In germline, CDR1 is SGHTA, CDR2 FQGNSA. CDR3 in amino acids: CASSLETREHHNEQFF. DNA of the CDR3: TGTGCCAGCAGCTTAGAAACCCGGGAGCACCACAATGAGCAGTTCTTC.

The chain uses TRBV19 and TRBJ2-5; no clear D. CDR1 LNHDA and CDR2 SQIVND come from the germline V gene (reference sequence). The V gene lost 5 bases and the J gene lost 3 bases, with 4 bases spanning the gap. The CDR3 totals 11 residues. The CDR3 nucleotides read TGTGCCAGTAGTTCGAAAGAGACCCAGTACTTC. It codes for CASSSKETQYF.

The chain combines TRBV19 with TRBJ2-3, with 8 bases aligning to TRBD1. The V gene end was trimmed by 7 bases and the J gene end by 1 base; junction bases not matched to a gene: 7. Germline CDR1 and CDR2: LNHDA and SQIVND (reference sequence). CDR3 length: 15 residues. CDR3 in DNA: TGTGCCAGTACAGACCAGGGACAGGGCACAGATACGCAGTATTTT. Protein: CASTDQGQGTDTQYF. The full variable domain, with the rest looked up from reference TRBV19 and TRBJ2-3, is DGGITQSPKYLFRKEGQNVTLSCEQNLNHDAMYWYRQDPGQGLRLIYYSQIVNDFQKGDIAEGYSVSREKKESFPLTVTSAQKNPTAFYLCASTDQGQGTDTQYFGPGTRLTVL.

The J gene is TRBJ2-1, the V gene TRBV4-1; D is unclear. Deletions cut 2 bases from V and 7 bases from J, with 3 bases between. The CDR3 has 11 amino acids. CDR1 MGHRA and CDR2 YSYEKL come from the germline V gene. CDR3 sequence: CASSQRNEQFF. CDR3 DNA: TGCGCCAGCAGCCAACGGAATGAGCAGTTCTTC.

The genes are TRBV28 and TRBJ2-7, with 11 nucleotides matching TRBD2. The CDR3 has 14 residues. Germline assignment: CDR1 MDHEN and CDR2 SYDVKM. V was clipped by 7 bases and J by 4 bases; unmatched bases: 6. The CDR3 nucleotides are TGTGCCAGCAAATTTCCTAGCGGGAGGTACGAGCAGTACTTC. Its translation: CASKFPSGRYEQYF.